This passage covers 22 T cell receptor beta chains from one sample sequenced in a study of cytomegalovirus exposure and HLA in healthy donors. PCR primers comprised 60 Vbeta and 13 Jbeta primers. This table comes from immunoSEQ multiplex PCR, and its TCRdb copy is limited to in-frame clones, with some not included. The sample records under 200,000 clones, roughly 80% being singletons. Sample: PBMCs. The receptors were sampled from a male donor in good health and CMV-seropositive.

The rearrangement uses TRBV7-9 and TRBJ2-5; D is perhaps TRBD1 (5 bases). Gene TRBJ2-7 matches the end of the DNA better, so the J call may be wrong. The CDR3 spans 13 residues. Germline V gene sequence: CDR1 SEHNR, CDR2 FQNEAQ (reference sequence). CDR3 loop: CASSLDQGYEQYF. CDR3 DNA: TGTGCCAGCAGCTTAGACCAGGGCTACGAGCAGTACTTC.

The rearrangement joins TRBV28 to TRBJ2-7, with 11 bases matching TRBD2. Unmatched junction bases numbered 11, after V lost 4 bases and J lost 0 bases. Germline V gene data show CDR1 as MDHEN and CDR2 as SYDVKM. The CDR3 is 18 residues long. Written as DNA, the CDR3 is TGTGCCAGCAGTTCCTCAGGACTAGCGGGCGCCAACTCCTACGAGCAGTACTTC. Its protein is CASSSSGLAGANSYEQYF.

The chain is built from TRBV7-9 and TRBJ2-7; D is perhaps TRBD1 (5 bases). V dropped 6 bases and J dropped 5 bases, with 14 bases sitting between them. Per germline, CDR1 SEHNR and CDR2 FQNEAQ (reference sequence). The CDR3 length is 13 residues. In DNA, the CDR3 is TGTGCCAGCAGTCCCCGAAGGGGCGACGAGCAGTACTTC. Translated: CASSPRRGDEQYF.

The chain has TRBV10-3 and TRBJ1-1, with 8 bases lining up with TRBD1. J gave up 1 base and V 6 bases, and 4 bases lay outside the gene matches. In germline, CDR1 is ENHRY, CDR2 SYGVKD. The CDR3 has 14 residues. The CDR3 loop reads CAIRATGENTEAFF. As DNA, the CDR3 is TGTGCCATCAGGGCGACAGGGGAGAACACTGAAGCTTTCTTT.

This clone was seen only once. The rearrangement joins TRBV7-9 to TRBJ1-1, with 7 bases that match TRBD1. The CDR3 covers 14 residues. Looked up from germline, CDR1 is SEHNR and CDR2 is FQNEAQ (reference sequence). With V trimmed by 4 bases and J by 5 bases, 7 bases remained unmatched. The CDR3 spells CASSSQGYQTEAFF. The CDR3 nucleotides are TGTGCCAGCAGCTCACAGGGGTATCAGACTGAAGCTTTCTTT.

Here the CDR3 DNA reads TGTGCCACCAGCAGAGGAGGGATTAGCAATCAGCCCCAGCATTTT. Amino acids: CATSRGGISNQPQHF. The J gene is TRBJ1-5, the V gene TRBV15; no reliable D call. In germline, CDR1 is LNHNV, CDR2 YYDKDF (reference sequence). V lost 1 base to trimming and J lost 0 bases, with 7 bases between them. There are 15 residues in the CDR3.

The V gene is TRBV2, the J gene TRBJ2-1, with D perhaps TRBD1 (6 bases). V lost 5 bases to trimming and J lost 3 bases, with 11 bases between them. Germline V gene sequence: CDR1 SNHLY, CDR2 FYNNEI. The CDR3 contains 14 residues. This CDR3 reads CASSFSDSYNEQFF. The CDR3 DNA sequence: TGTGCCAGCAGTTTCTCGGACAGCTACAATGAGCAGTTCTTC.

The chain combines TRBV30 with TRBJ1-1, with D maybe TRBD1 (6 bases). This CDR3 is 16 amino acids long. V dropped 3 bases and J dropped 2 bases, with 19 bases sitting between them. The germline CDR1 and CDR2 sequences are GTSNPN and SVGIG (reference sequence). CDR3 nucleotide sequence: TGTGCCTGGAGCCGGGGGGGCGTTCTCAGAAACACTGAAGCTTTCTTT. The encoded protein is CAWSRGGVLRNTEAFF.

The sample holds one count of this clone. Other nucleotide sequences in the sample specify the same CDR3. V usage is TRBV18 and J usage is TRBJ2-2, with a weak D call TRBD1 (5 bases). Trimming pared 0 bases from V and 0 bases from J, leaving 8 bases between. The germline CDR1 and CDR2 sequences are KGHSH and LQKENI. The CDR3 runs 16 residues. The CDR3 reads CASSPPETANTGELFF. DNA of the CDR3: TGTGCCAGCTCACCACCTGAGACAGCGAACACCGGGGAGCTGTTTTTT.

V is TRBV9 and J is TRBJ2-3; D may be TRBD2 (7 bases). V shed 4 bases and J shed 3 bases, with 15 bases lying between them. Germline V gene sequence: CDR1 SGDLS, CDR2 YYNGEE. This CDR3 comprises 15 residues. CDR3 bases: TGTGCCAGCAGCTATAGGGGGAGGGCGACAGATACGCAGTATTTT. As protein: CASSYRGRATDTQYF.

This sequence joins TRBV9 and TRBJ2-7, with 9 bases identical to TRBD1. The CDR3 consists of 15 residues. Germline values: CDR1 SGDLS, CDR2 YYNGEE. J lost 5 bases, V lost 3 bases, and 9 bases had no gene match. CDR3 in DNA: TGTGCCAGCAGCGCTGCCCCGGGACAGGGTCACGAGCAGTACTTC. It codes for CASSAAPGQGHEQYF.

The chain carries TRBV7-2 and TRBJ2-3; 8 nucleotides line up with TRBD2. CDR1 is SGHTA, CDR2 FQGNSA, per germline. CDR3 length equals 15 residues. The J segment lost 2 bases and the V segment lost 7 bases, leaving 8 bases of the junction unmatched. CDR3 sequence reads: CASTRTSSITDTQYF. The CDR3 DNA reads TGTGCCAGCACCCGGACTAGCAGTATCACAGATACGCAGTATTTT. The full variable domain, its missing parts supplied by reference TRBV7-2 and TRBJ2-3, is GAGVSQSPSNKVTEKGKDVELRCDPISGHTALYWYRQSLGQGLEFLIYFQGNSAPDKSGLPSDRFSAERTGGSVSTLTIQRTQQEDSAVYLCASTRTSSITDTQYFGPGTRLTVL.

The J gene is TRBJ1-2, the V gene TRBV5-1, with D tentatively TRBD1 (5 bases). Germline lookup yields CDR1 SGHRS and CDR2 YFSETQ. The ends were cut back, 5 bases at V and 3 bases at J, with 17 bases in the middle. The CDR3 runs 15 residues. Written as DNA, the CDR3 is TGCGCCAGCAGGCGGGACCCCAAGGCCCACTATGGCTACACCTTC. Encoded protein: CASRRDPKAHYGYTF.

The chain combines TRBV14 with TRBJ2-7; no definite D call. This CDR3 has 12 amino acids. Germline V CDR1 and CDR2: SGHDN, FVKESK. Deletions cut 4 bases from V and 3 bases from J, with 7 bases between. This CDR3 reads CASSPESYEQYF. The CDR3, as DNA: TGTGCCAGCAGCCCGGAGAGCTACGAGCAGTACTTC.

CDR3 amino acids: CASSGGTGYF. CDR3 sequence (DNA): TGTGCCAGCAGTGGGGGGACAGGTTACTTC. J is TRBJ2-7 and V is TRBV2, with 8 positions matching TRBD1. Germline CDR1 SNHLY, CDR2 FYNNEI. The CDR3 is made up of 10 amino acids. After removal of 4 bases from V and 13 bases from J, the junction contained 3 bases not matched to a gene.

The chain combines TRBV9 with TRBJ1-5, with D perhaps TRBD1 (5 bases). This CDR3 comprises 15 residues. Germline V gene lookup returns CDR1 SGDLS and CDR2 YYNGEE. V gave up 2 bases and J gave up 5 bases, with 14 bases separating them. The CDR3 DNA follows: TGTGCCAGCAGCGTTTCAGGGTTAACGTATCAGCCCCAGCATTTT. This encodes CASSVSGLTYQPQHF. Full variable domain (rest looked up from reference TRBV9 and TRBJ1-5): DSGVTQTPKHLITATGQRVTLRCSPRSGDLSVYWYQQSLDQGLQFLIQYYNGEERAKGNILERFSAQQFPDLHSELNLSSLELGDSALYFCASSVSGLTYQPQHFGDGTRLSIL.

The CDR3 sequence is CASSTTNTGELFF. The CDR3 region has the DNA TGTGCCAGCAGTACCACTAACACCGGGGAGCTGTTTTTT. This chain connects TRBV28 to TRBJ2-2; no definite D call. Germline CDR1 reads MDHEN; CDR2 reads SYDVKM. Trimming left V 5 bases short and J 2 bases short, with 6 bases between. The CDR3 is 13 residues long.

CDR3 protein: CAWPQGTPGGELFF. CDR3 coding DNA: TGTGCCTGGCCTCAAGGGACTCCGGGCGGGGAGCTGTTTTTT. The gene calls are TRBV30 and TRBJ2-2; D perhaps matches TRBD2 (6 bases). The V gene's germline CDR1 is GTSNPN and CDR2 SVGIG (reference sequence). This CDR3 region has 14 residues. Trimming shortened V by 5 bases and J by 7 bases, and 17 bases separated the two germline ends.

The J gene is TRBJ2-6, the V gene TRBV18; TRBD1 matches 8 bases. This CDR3 has 15 residues. The germline V gene encodes CDR1 KGHSH and CDR2 LQKENI. The junction had 3 bases not matched to a gene; V was cut back by 8 bases and J by 0 bases. This chain's CDR3 is CASRDRSSGANVLTF. CDR3 DNA sequence: TGTGCCAGCCGGGACAGGAGCTCTGGGGCCAACGTCCTGACTTTC.

This chain joins TRBV10-3 and TRBJ2-5; maybe TRBD2 (7 bases). This CDR3 region has 15 residues. Germline assignment: CDR1 ENHRY and CDR2 SYGVKD. Deletions cut 5 bases from V and 5 bases from J, with 18 bases between. The CDR3 region has the DNA TGTGCCATCAGTACCTTGGCGGGGGCAGGGGAGACCCAGTACTTC. Its protein is CAISTLAGAGETQYF.

J is TRBJ2-2 and V is TRBV28, with 8 bases matching TRBD1. The CDR3 has 15 residues. Looked up from germline, CDR1 is MDHEN and CDR2 is SYDVKM. V lost 5 bases and J lost 7; bases outside the gene matches: 9. CDR3 amino acids: CASSPPDRVGGELFF. CDR3 DNA: TGTGCCAGCAGTCCCCCGGACAGGGTCGGCGGGGAGCTGTTTTTT.

The rearrangement links TRBV18 to TRBJ2-5; a weak D match, TRBD1 (6 bases). The J call may be faulty, since TRBJ2-7 better matches the DNA end. CDR3 size: 14 residues. The germline gives CDR1 KGHSH, CDR2 LQKENI. CDR3 residues: CASSTDRNAYEQYF. CDR3 DNA: TGTGCCAGCTCAACCGACAGGAATGCCTACGAGCAGTACTTC.